This TCR beta chain was profiled in a study of cytomegalovirus exposure and HLA in healthy donors. This CDR3 is built from 14 residues. V lost 2 bases and J lost 1, with 9 bases in between. Germline V gene sequence: CDR1 MNHEY, CDR2 SVGAGI. In the case of this clone: The sample contains more than one DNA sequence encoding this CDR3.

The PCR contained 60 Vbeta and 13 Jbeta primers. The repertoire was sequenced with immunoSEQ multiplex PCR; TCRdb's copy has only in-frame clones and lacks some. The profile shows about 160,000 clones, approximately 75% of them singletons. Sequencing was done on a sample of PBMCs. This chain links TRBV6-5 with TRBJ2-7; D possibly corresponds to TRBD2 (5 bases). The sequence was obtained from a man under 40 in good health and CMV-seropositive. The CDR3 here is CASSYRTGSYEQYF. DNA for the CDR3: TGTGCCAGCAGTTACCGCACGGGGTCCTACGAGCAGTACTTC.